This TCR beta chain was sequenced for a study of shared clonotypes between healthy human individuals. Regarding the study as a whole: In contrast to clonotypes shared by all four donors, non-shared clonotypes had lower generation probabilities.

The CDR3 consists of 14 residues. Trimming took 8 bases from V and 7 from J; bases not matched to a gene: 8. CDR1 and CDR2 (germline): SNHLY, FYNNEI. As for this clone: Its antigen is still unknown.

An even split of each subset's genomic DNA across several immunoSEQ plates was performed. Libraries were prepared by immunoSEQ multiplex PCR; TCRdb keeps only in-frame clonotypes and omits some of them. The sample yields under 2.5 million clones, 92% seen once. Everyone who donated was a Caucasian adult who lived in Nashville, Tennessee. The clonotype comes from a man aged 18 to 30 in good health. Some clones in this sample may be carry-over from other donors' samples. Input material: naive CD4+ T cells from PBMCs. Subset noted: CD45RA+ positively selected. The genes are TRBV2 and TRBJ1-4; 9 bases are a match to TRBD1. The CDR3 loop is CASGGTGRGEKLFF. CDR3 sequence (DNA): TGTGCCAGCGGGGGGACAGGGCGTGGTGAAAAACTGTTTTTT. Based on the CDR3 plus reference TRBV2 and TRBJ1-4, the full variable domain is EPEVTQTPSHQVTQMGQEVILRCVPISNHLYFYWYRQILGQKVEFLVSFYNNEISEKSEIFDDQFSVERPDGSNFTLKIRSTKLEDSAMYFCASGGTGRGEKLFFGSGTQLSVL.